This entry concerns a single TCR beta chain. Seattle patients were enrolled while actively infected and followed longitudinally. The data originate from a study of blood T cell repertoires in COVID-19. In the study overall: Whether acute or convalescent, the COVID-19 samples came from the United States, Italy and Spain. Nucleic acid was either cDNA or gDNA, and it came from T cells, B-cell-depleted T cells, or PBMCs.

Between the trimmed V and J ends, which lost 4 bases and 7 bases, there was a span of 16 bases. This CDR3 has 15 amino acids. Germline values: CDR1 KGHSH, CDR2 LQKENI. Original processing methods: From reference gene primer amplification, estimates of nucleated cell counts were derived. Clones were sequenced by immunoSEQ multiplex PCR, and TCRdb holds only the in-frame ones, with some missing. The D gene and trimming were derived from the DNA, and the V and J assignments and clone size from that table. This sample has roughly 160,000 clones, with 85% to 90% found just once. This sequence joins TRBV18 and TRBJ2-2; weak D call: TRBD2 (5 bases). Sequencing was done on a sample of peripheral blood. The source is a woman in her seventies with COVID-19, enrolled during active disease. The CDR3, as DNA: TGTGCCAGCTCACGCCAGTCAGGAGGCTACGGGGAGCTGTTTTTT. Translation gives CASSRQSGGYGELFF. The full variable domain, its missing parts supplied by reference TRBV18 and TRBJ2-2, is NAGVMQNPRHLVRRRGQEARLRCSPMKGHSHVYWYRQLPEEGLKFMVYLQKENIIDESGMPKERFSAEFPKEGPSILRIQQVVRGDSAAYFCASSRQSGGYGELFFGEGSRLTVL.